The 14 T cell receptor beta chains below come from one sample, sequenced in a study of regulatory T cells in long-lasting Graves disease. Time point described: newly diagnosed GD, antithyroid drugs for less than 3 months. RNA extracted from PBMCs served as the sequencing template. To make TCR beta libraries, researchers used iRepertoire HTBI primers and Arm-PCR of CDR3 regions. TCRdb processed the multiplex PCR reads anew with MiXCR; each CDR3 protein has one entry. Among around 450,000 distinct CDR3 sequences, about 15% were seen once, and the ten largest hold over 15%. The same data also contributed to another study, on T cells in Graves' hyperthyroidism and ophthalmopathy.

The sample here was peripheral blood mononuclear cells (PBMCs), taken at new diagnosis, from a patient treated with antithyroid drugs. The origin of the receptors is a young woman with Graves disease.

This clonotype was counted a few times. This chain connects TRBV24-1 to TRBJ2-2; 7 nucleotides line up with TRBD1. Germline V lookup: CDR1 KGHDR, CDR2 SFDVKD. This CDR3 comprises 14 residues. Trimming cost V 7 bases and J 4 bases; bases outside gene matches: 5. CDR3 protein: CATRGDSFTGELFF. CDR3 DNA: TGTGCCACCAGGGGGGACAGCTTCACCGGGGAGCTGTTTTTT.

This clonotype occurred a few times. V and J are TRBV3-1 and TRBJ1-4; D perhaps matches TRBD1 (5 bases). Germline assignment: CDR1 LGHDT and CDR2 YNNKEL (reference sequence). The V gene lost 4 bases and the J gene lost 4 bases, with 16 bases spanning the gap. The CDR3 spans 16 residues. The CDR3 nucleotides are TGTGCCAGCAGCCCCCGCGGAGGGGCCGATAATGAAAAACTGTTTTTT. Its protein product is CASSPRGGADNEKLFF.

This clonotype was seen more than once but under ten times. V usage is TRBV6-2 or TRBV6-3 and J usage is TRBJ2-4; D ambiguous. With 0 bases removed from V and 1 base from J, the gap between germline ends came to 13 bases. The length of the CDR3 is 17 residues. Germline CDR1 and CDR2: MNHEY and SVGEGT. The CDR3 here is CASSYSNSLGAKNIQYF. CDR3 DNA sequence: TGTGCCAGCAGTTACTCGAACAGCCTGGGGGCCAAAAACATTCAGTACTTC.

This clonotype has just a few counts. The chain has TRBV3-1 and TRBJ2-7; possibly TRBD2 for D (5 bases). V lost 3 bases to trimming and J lost 0 bases, with 12 bases between them. Germline CDR1 LGHDT, CDR2 YNNKEL (reference sequence). The CDR3 totals 15 residues. The CDR3 loop reads CASSQGAENSYEQYF. DNA for the CDR3: TGTGCCAGCAGCCAGGGAGCGGAGAACTCCTACGAGCAGTACTTC.

V usage is TRBV19 and J usage is TRBJ2-1; D gene ambiguous. The length of the CDR3 is 16 residues. Trimming shortened V by 6 bases and J by 3 bases, and 18 bases separated the two germline ends. Germline CDR1 is LNHDA and CDR2 is SQIVND (reference sequence). As DNA, the CDR3 is TGTGCCAGTAGAGACCCTCTAGGAACCCTCTACAATGAGCAGTTCTTC. It is translated as CASRDPLGTLYNEQFF.

On this clonotype: With a much larger clone just one base away, this may be a read error. The chain is built from TRBV9 and TRBJ1-3; D remains unclear. This CDR3 is built from 12 residues. Per germline, CDR1 SGDLS and CDR2 YYNGEE. The CDR3 is CVSSVAGNTIYF. DNA of the CDR3: TGTGTCAGCAGCGTAGCCGGAAACACCATATATTTT.

Many counts were recorded for this clonotype. This rearrangement joins TRBV20-1 to TRBJ2-3, with 11 bases identical to TRBD2. The trim removed 2 bases at V and 0 bases at J, leaving 7 bases unmatched. Germline-derived CDR1 and CDR2 are DFQATT and SNEGSKA (reference sequence). CDR3 length: 17 residues. CDR3 amino acids: CSARKGLAATSTDTQYF. The CDR3 bases are TGCAGTGCTAGAAAGGGACTAGCGGCTACTAGCACAGATACGCAGTATTTT.

At least ten counts were recorded for this clonotype. This sequence joins TRBV28 and TRBJ1-2; D is uncertain. CDR3 length equals 12 residues. From germline, CDR1 is MDHEN and CDR2 SYDVKM. Trimming removed 6 bases at V and 7 bases at J, with 12 bases between. For the CDR3, the DNA is TGTGCCAGCAGCCCCGCGGGGTTTGGCTACACCTTC. Its translation is CASSPAGFGYTF.

This clonotype was picked up many times. This rearrangement joins TRBV30 to TRBJ2-7, with a possible D match to TRBD1 (6 bases). The CDR3 extends over 11 amino acids. V gave up 5 bases and J gave up 4 bases, with 9 bases separating them. Looked up from germline, CDR1 is GTSNPN and CDR2 is SVGIG (reference sequence). The DNA for the CDR3 is TGTGCCTGGGGGGGCGGGTACGAGCAGTACTTC. It translates to CAWGGGYEQYF.

Many counts were recorded for this clonotype. J is TRBJ2-7 and V is TRBV20-1; 8 nucleotides align to TRBD1. Germline loops: CDR1 DFQATT, CDR2 SNEGSKA (reference sequence). The V segment lost 1 base and the J segment 3 bases; nucleotides outside the gene matches: 11. The CDR3 is made up of 16 amino acids. The DNA of the CDR3 is TGCAGTGCTAGAGCCCCTATAGGACAGGGCTACTACGAGCAGTACTTC. Protein sequence: CSARAPIGQGYYEQYF.

This clonotype turned up a few times. This chain uses TRBV30 with TRBJ2-1; 12 nucleotides line up with TRBD2. Germline V gene lookup returns CDR1 GTSNPN and CDR2 SVGIG (reference sequence). The CDR3 runs to 14 residues. J gave up 3 bases and V 3 bases, and 0 bases lay outside the gene matches. The CDR3 loop reads CAWRTSGSYNEQFF. The CDR3 region has the DNA TGTGCCTGGAGGACTAGCGGGAGCTACAATGAGCAGTTCTTC.

This clonotype was counted a few times. The chain employs TRBV14 and TRBJ2-1, with D possibly matching TRBD1 (5 bases). V dropped 7 bases and J dropped 0 bases, with 13 bases sitting between them. The CDR3 has 15 residues. Per the germline V gene, CDR1 is SGHDN and CDR2 is FVKESK. The CDR3 loop reads CASTPQAFSYNEQFF. In nucleotides, the CDR3 is TGTGCCAGCACCCCACAGGCCTTCTCCTACAATGAGCAGTTCTTC.

This rearrangement joins TRBV5-1 to TRBJ2-7, with TRBD1 as a possible D gene (6 bases). CDR1 and CDR2 from the germline V gene are SGHRS and YFSETQ. V was cut by 0 bases and J by 3 bases, with 13 bases left in between. The CDR3 has 15 amino acids. This chain's CDR3 is CASSLDGRGNYEQYF. The CDR3 nucleotides are TGCGCCAGCAGCTTGGACGGCAGGGGAAACTACGAGCAGTACTTC.

In its sample, this clonotype was seen many times. This chain links TRBV14 with TRBJ2-3; TRBD2 matches at 8 bases. Germline CDR1 is SGHDN and CDR2 is FVKESK. J gave up 6 bases and V 3 bases, and 5 bases lay outside the gene matches. This CDR3 contains 14 residues. The CDR3 sequence is CASSHSGGPDTQYF. The CDR3 DNA is TGTGCCAGCAGCCATTCGGGAGGGCCGGATACGCAGTATTTT.